The next 14 T cell receptor beta chains were all read from a single sample in a study of T cells in Graves' hyperthyroidism and ophthalmopathy. Researchers amplified the TCR beta CDR3 regions from RNA transcripts. An initial round of RT-PCR targeting the TCR CDR3 relied on the HTBI primer set. TCRdb re-called the multiplex PCR reads with MiXCR, one entry per CDR3 protein. This sample has 210,000 or so distinct CDR3 sequences, with under 20% found just once. The sample comprised blood. Receptor source: a man aged 50 to 59 with Graves' hyperthyroidism.

This clonotype was seen ten or more times. The chain has TRBV6-2 or TRBV6-3 and TRBJ1-1; 9 bases line up with TRBD1. This CDR3 is 14 amino acids long. V was clipped by 6 bases and J by 6 bases; unmatched bases: 8. The germline V gene has CDR1 MNHEY and CDR2 SVGEGT. CDR3 sequence reads: CASRAGTGNPEAFF. The CDR3 DNA reads as TGTGCCAGCAGGGCAGGGACAGGGAATCCTGAAGCTTTCTTT.

The chain combines TRBV6-1 with TRBJ1-1, with 7 bases identical to TRBD1. Per the germline V gene, CDR1 is MNHNS and CDR2 is SASEGT. Germline trimming cut 2 bases from V and 4 bases from J; bases unmatched to any gene: 7. This CDR3 spans 15 amino acids. The CDR3 coding sequence is TGTGCCAGCAGTGAACTCAGGGGGGCGGGCACTGAAGCTTTCTTT. As protein: CASSELRGAGTEAFF.

This clonotype was picked up many times. J is TRBJ2-1 and V is TRBV11-3; D is tentatively TRBD1 or TRBD2 (5 bases each). Germline CDR1 SGHNT, CDR2 YENEEA. Trimming stripped 7 bases from V and 0 bases from J, with 16 bases between. The CDR3 length is 16 residues. The CDR3 loop reads CASTGLLTASYNEQFF. The CDR3 coding sequence is TGTGCCAGCACCGGACTTTTGACAGCCTCCTACAATGAGCAGTTCTTC.

The chain links TRBV7-3 to TRBJ2-2; a weak D match, TRBD1 (5 bases). Germline V gene lookup returns CDR1 SGHTA and CDR2 FQGTGA. The CDR3 has 16 residues. The V and J ends lost 1 base and 1 base respectively, with 10 bases between them. CDR3 region: CASSLNGAMNTGELFF. Here the CDR3 DNA reads TGTGCCAGCAGCTTAAATGGGGCCATGAACACCGGGGAGCTGTTTTTT.

The chain links TRBV6-5 to TRBJ1-2; weak D call: TRBD1 (6 bases). The germline gives CDR1 MNHEY, CDR2 SVGAGI. This CDR3 contains 17 residues. The V and J ends lost 2 bases and 4 bases respectively, with 20 bases between them. CDR3 amino acids: CASSYASERQVVYGYTF. CDR3 nucleotide sequence: TGTGCCAGCAGTTACGCCTCAGAGCGACAGGTAGTCTATGGCTACACCTTC.

This clonotype was detected ten times or more. The chain links TRBV27 to TRBJ2-5, with TRBD1 matching 7 bases. CDR1 is MNHEY, CDR2 SMNVEV, per germline (reference sequence). CDR3 size: 15 residues. The J segment lost 2 bases and the V segment lost 0 bases, leaving 3 bases of the junction unmatched. Here the CDR3 reads CASSLSGTVQETQYF. The CDR3 coding sequence is TGTGCCAGCAGTTTATCGGGGACAGTACAAGAGACCCAGTACTTC.

This clonotype was seen many times. The rearrangement uses TRBV12-3 or TRBV12-4 and TRBJ2-1, with 8 nucleotides matching TRBD2. After removal of 4 bases from V and 2 bases from J, the junction contained 7 bases not matched to a gene. The CDR3 consists of 16 residues. CDR3 protein: CASSSREGGPYNEQFF. Here the CDR3 DNA reads TGTGCCAGCAGTTCCCGGGAGGGCGGCCCCTACAATGAGCAGTTCTTC.

The rearrangement uses TRBV11-3 and TRBJ2-2, with 11 bases lining up with TRBD2. CDR1 is SGHNT and CDR2 is YENEEA in the germline V gene. The CDR3 has 19 amino acids. Trimming cost V 0 bases and J 0 bases; bases outside gene matches: 6. The CDR3 here is CASSLDLRLAGTNTGELFF. CDR3 nucleotide sequence: TGTGCCAGCAGCTTAGACCTTAGACTAGCGGGGACGAACACCGGGGAGCTGTTTTTT.

The chain carries TRBV27 and TRBJ1-5; no clear D gene. The CDR3 contains 15 residues. The V end lost 3 bases, the J end lost 2 bases, and 11 bases lay between the germline ends. Germline values: CDR1 MNHEY, CDR2 SMNVEV (reference sequence). The CDR3: CASSFFPDGNQPQHF. DNA for the CDR3: TGTGCCAGCAGTTTCTTCCCGGACGGCAATCAGCCCCAGCATTTT.

This clonotype was counted ten times or more. The rearrangement joins TRBV7-6 to TRBJ2-7; TRBD1 agrees at 7 bases. After removal of 3 bases from V and 1 base from J, the junction contained 6 bases not matched to a gene. Germline V gene sequence: CDR1 SGHVS, CDR2 FNYEAQ. CDR3 length: 15 residues. The DNA of the CDR3 is TGTGCCAGCAGCTTTGCTACAGGGGCGTCCTACGAGCAGTACTTC. As protein: CASSFATGASYEQYF.

This clonotype was observed at least ten times. The CDR3 here is CSASPGAYGYTF. Written as DNA, the CDR3 is TGCAGTGCTAGTCCGGGAGCCTATGGCTACACCTTC. V and J are TRBV20-1 and TRBJ1-2; D gene ambiguous. The V end lost 3 bases, the J end lost 4 bases, and 9 bases lay between the germline ends. Germline CDR1 is DFQATT and CDR2 is SNEGSKA (reference sequence). The CDR3 is 12 amino acids.

This clonotype has a single count. This CDR3 fails to terminate in the conserved phenylalanine or tryptophan, so it likely reflects a read error. The chain has TRBV12-3 or TRBV12-4 and TRBJ2-7; possible D gene TRBD2, 5 bases. V lost 6 bases and J 1 base, leaving 13 bases between the germline ends. The CDR3 is made up of 14 amino acids. The CDR3 DNA reads TGTGCCAGCAGGGGAGCCAGGAGATCCTACGAGCAGTACCTC. It yields the protein CASRGARRSYEQYL.

In its sample, this clonotype was seen a few times. The genes are TRBV5-1 and TRBJ2-3, with 8 nucleotides matching TRBD2. V shed 3 bases and J 0 bases; nucleotides not matched to a gene: 6. This CDR3 has 16 amino acids. Per the germline V gene, CDR1 is SGHRS and CDR2 is YFSETQ. This CDR3 is CASSYGLAVSTDTQYF. The CDR3 DNA reads TGCGCCAGCAGCTACGGACTAGCCGTGAGCACAGATACGCAGTATTTT. The entire variable domain, with the rest obtained from reference TRBV5-1 and TRBJ2-3, is as follows: KAGVTQTPRYLIKTRGQQVTLSCSPISGHRSVSWYQQTPGQGLQFLFEYFSETQRNKGNFPGRFSGRQFSNSRSEMNVSTLELGDSALYLCASSYGLAVSTDTQYFGPGTRLTVL.

This clonotype occurred a few times. This rearrangement joins TRBV4-3 to TRBJ2-7; D uncertain. The germline gives CDR1 LGHNA, CDR2 YSLEER. V was trimmed by 1 base and J by 3 bases, leaving 13 bases between them. CDR3 length: 15 residues. As DNA, the CDR3 is TGCGCCAGCAGCCAAGGCTTTCATGGAGACTACGAGCAGTACTTC. Amino acid sequence: CASSQGFHGDYEQYF.